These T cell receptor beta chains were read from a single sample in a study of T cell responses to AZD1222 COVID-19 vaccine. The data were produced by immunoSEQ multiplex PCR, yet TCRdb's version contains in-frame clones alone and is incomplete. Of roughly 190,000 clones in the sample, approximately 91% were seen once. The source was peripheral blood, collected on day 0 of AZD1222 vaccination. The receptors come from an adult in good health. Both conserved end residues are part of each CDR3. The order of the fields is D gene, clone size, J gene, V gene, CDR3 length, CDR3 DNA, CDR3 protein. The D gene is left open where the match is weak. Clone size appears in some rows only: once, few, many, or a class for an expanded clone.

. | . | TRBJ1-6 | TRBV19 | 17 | TGTGCCAGTAGATTCCTGGGGCTGCAGGGTCGTGGCTCACCCCTCCACTTT | CASRFLGLQGRGSPLHF
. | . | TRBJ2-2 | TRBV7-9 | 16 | TGTGCCAGCAGCTTACTCGCCCTCGGGGACACCGGGGAGCTGTTTTTT | CASSLLALGDTGELFF
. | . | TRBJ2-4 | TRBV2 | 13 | TGTGCCAGCAGGGGTGTCGCCGTAGGGATTCAGTACTTC | CASRGVAVGIQYF
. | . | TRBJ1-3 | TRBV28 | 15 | TGTGCCAGCAGTATCCGAGGGATATCTGGAAACACCATATATTTT | CASSIRGISGNTIYF
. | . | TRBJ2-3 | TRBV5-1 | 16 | TGCGCCAGCAGCTTGGAGGCGGGGGCTAGCACAGATACGCAGTATTTT | CASSLEAGASTDTQYF
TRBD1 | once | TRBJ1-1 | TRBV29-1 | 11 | TGCAGCGGCCTAGGGGGCTCCGAAGCTTTCTTT | CSGLGGSEAFF
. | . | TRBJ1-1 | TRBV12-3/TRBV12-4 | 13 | TGTGCCAGCAGTTTAGGTGGACGGATTGAAGCTTTCTTT | CASSLGGRIEAFF
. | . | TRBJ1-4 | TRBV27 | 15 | TGTGCCAGCAGTCCGCTCGGGGGAACTAATGAAAAACTGTTTTTT | CASSPLGGTNEKLFF
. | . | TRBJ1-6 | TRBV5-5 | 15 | TGTGCCAGCAGCGGGGGCCAGGGCAGAAATTCACCCCTCCACTTT | CASSGGQGRNSPLHF
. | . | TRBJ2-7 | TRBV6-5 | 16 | TGTGCCAGCAGTTACTTCTTCGGGGACGGAGCCTACGAGCAGTACTTC | CASSYFFGDGAYEQYF
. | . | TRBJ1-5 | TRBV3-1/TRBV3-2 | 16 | TGTGCCAGCAGCCAAGGGCTCGGGGGTGGTAATCAGCCCCAGCATTTT | CASSQGLGGGNQPQHF
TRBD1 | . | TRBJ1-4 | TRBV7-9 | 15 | TGTGCCAGCAGCCAGGGGGCGCGAACTAATGAAAAACTGTTTTTT | CASSQGARTNEKLFF
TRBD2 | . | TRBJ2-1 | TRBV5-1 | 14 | TGCGCCAGCAGCCCCCTGGGTGCGACTAGCGGGCAGTTCTTC | CASSPLGATSGQFF
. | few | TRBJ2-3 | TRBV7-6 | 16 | TGTGCCAGCAGCTTACGTCGGGGGAGCAGCACAGATACGCAGTATTTT | CASSLRRGSSTDTQYF
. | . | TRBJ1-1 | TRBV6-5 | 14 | TGTGCCAGCACTTTCCACTTGGGGAACACTGAAGCTTTCTTT | CASTFHLGNTEAFF
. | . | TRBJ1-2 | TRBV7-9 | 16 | TGTGCCAGCAGCCCCGACCGGACGGAGAAAAACTATGGCTACACCTTC | CASSPDRTEKNYGYTF
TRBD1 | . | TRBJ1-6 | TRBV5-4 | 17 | TGTGCCAGCAGCTCGGACAGGGGGAGCTCCTATAATTCACCCCTCCACTTT | CASSSDRGSSYNSPLHF
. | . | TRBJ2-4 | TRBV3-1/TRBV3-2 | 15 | TGTGCCAGCAGCCCCCCGGGATGGGGGGAGGACATTCAGTACTTC | CASSPPGWGEDIQYF
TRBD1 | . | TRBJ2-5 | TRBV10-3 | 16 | TGTGCCATCAGCGAACGGGGGTCAGGGGGCTTGGAGACCCAGTACTTC | CAISERGSGGLETQYF
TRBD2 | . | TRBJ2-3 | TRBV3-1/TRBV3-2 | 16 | TGTGCCAGCAGCCAAGGTTCAAGCGGGAGGTCAGATACGCAGTATTTT | CASSQGSSGRSDTQYF
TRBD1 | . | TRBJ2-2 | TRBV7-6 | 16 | TGTGCCAGCAGCGGTGGACAGGGGACTGGAGGCGGGGAGCTGTTTTTT | CASSGGQGTGGGELFF
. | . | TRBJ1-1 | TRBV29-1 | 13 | TGCAGCGTTGCGGCCGGAGTTCCCACTGAAGCTTTCTTT | CSVAAGVPTEAFF
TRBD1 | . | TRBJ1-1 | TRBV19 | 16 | TGTGCCAGTAGTGGACGGACAGGGGGCGGGAACACTGAAGCTTTCTTT | CASSGRTGGGNTEAFF
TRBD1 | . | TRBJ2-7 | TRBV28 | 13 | TGTGCCAGCGGGGACAGTGGATTCTACGAGCAGTACTTC | CASGDSGFYEQYF
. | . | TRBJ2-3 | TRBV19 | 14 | TGTGCCAGTAGGAGGGACTTGGCCACAGATACGCAGTATTTT | CASRRDLATDTQYF
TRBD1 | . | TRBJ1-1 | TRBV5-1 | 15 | TGCGCCAGCAGCGTTACAGGGGGCGAGAGCACTGAAGCTTTCTTT | CASSVTGGESTEAFF
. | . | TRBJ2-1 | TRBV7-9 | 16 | TGTGCCAGCAGCTTAGTCGGGGGAGTGCACGACAATGAGCAGTTCTTC | CASSLVGGVHDNEQFF
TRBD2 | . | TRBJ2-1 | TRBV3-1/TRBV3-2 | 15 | TGTGCCAGCAGCCAAGAGAGCGGGGCGTATAATGAGCAGTTCTTC | CASSQESGAYNEQFF
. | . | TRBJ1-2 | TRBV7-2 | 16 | TGTGCCAGCAGCTTAGAGTTGGCCACGTCCTCCTATGGCTACACCTTC | CASSLELATSSYGYTF
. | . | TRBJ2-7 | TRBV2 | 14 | TGTGCCAGCAGTGCTATTTCGACTTGGGACGAGCAGTACTTC | CASSAISTWDEQYF
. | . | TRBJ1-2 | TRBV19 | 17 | TGTGCCAGTAGTCCTCAACCCTGGACAGAGACCACCTATGGCTACACCTTC | CASSPQPWTETTYGYTF
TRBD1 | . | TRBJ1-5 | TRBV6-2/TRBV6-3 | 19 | TGTGCCAGCAGTTACCCAACCGACAGGGCGATTTCGAGGAATCAGCCCCAGCATTTT | CASSYPTDRAISRNQPQHF
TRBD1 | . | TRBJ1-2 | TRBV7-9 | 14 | TGTGCCAGCAGCTTATCAGGGGGCACTGGTGGCTACACCTTC | CASSLSGGTGGYTF
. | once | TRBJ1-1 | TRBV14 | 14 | TGTGCCAGCAGTTCCAGGGCGGCGGGCACTGAAGCTTTCTTT | CASSSRAAGTEAFF
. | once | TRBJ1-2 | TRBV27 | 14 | TGTGCCAGCAGTTTCCACAGGGTAGACTATGGCTACACCTTC | CASSFHRVDYGYTF
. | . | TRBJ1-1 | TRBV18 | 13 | TGTGCCAGCTCACCAGGGGGGACAACTGAAGCTTTCTTT | CASSPGGTTEAFF
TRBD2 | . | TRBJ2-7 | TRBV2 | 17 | TGTGCCAGCAGTGAAGCGGGGGGGGACGGCCGCTCCTACGAGCAGTACTTC | CASSEAGGDGRSYEQYF
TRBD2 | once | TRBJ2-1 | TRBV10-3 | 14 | TGTGCCATCAGTGAGAGGACTAGCGGTAATGAGCAGTTCTTC | CAISERTSGNEQFF
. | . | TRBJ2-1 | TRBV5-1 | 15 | TGCGCCAGCAGCTTGAGCCGGGTTAACAGCAATGAGCAGTTCTTC | CASSLSRVNSNEQFF
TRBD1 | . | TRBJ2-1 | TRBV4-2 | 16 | TGTGCCAGCAGCCAAGATCTGACAGGGCTGGGCTATGAGCAGTTCTTC | CASSQDLTGLGYEQFF
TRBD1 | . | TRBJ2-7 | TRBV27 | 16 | TGTGCCAGCAGTTTGGCCCTTGGGACAGGAGCCTACGAGCAGTACTTC | CASSLALGTGAYEQYF
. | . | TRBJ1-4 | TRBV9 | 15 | TGTGCCAGCAGCGTAGCGGGTGCTGCCAGTGAAAAACTGTTTTTT | CASSVAGAASEKLFF
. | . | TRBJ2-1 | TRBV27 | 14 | TGTGCCAGCAGTTCCGGCCGGGGATACAATGAGCAGTTCTTC | CASSSGRGYNEQFF
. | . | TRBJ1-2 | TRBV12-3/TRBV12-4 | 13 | TGTGCCAGCAGTTTAATAGGTCCTACAGGCTACACCTTC | CASSLIGPTGYTF
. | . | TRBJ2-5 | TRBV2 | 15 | TGTGCCAGCAGTTTAGGGAGGTCCGGCGGGGAGACCCAGTACTTC | CASSLGRSGGETQYF
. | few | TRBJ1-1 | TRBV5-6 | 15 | TGTGCCAGCAGCTTGCAGGGAAGGGTGAACACTGAAGCTTTCTTT | CASSLQGRVNTEAFF
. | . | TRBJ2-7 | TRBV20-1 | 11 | TGCAGTGGGTCTAGGGGGGGCGAGCAGTACTTC | CSGSRGGEQYF
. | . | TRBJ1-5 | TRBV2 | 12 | TGTGCCAGCAGCCGGACAGTTCAGCCCCAGCATTTT | CASSRTVQPQHF
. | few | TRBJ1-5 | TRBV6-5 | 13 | TGTGCCAGCATGGTGGCAGGCAATCAGCCCCAGCATTTT | CASMVAGNQPQHF
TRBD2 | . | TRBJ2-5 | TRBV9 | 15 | TGTGCCAGCAGCGTAGGACTAGCGGGGGGCGAGACCCAGTACTTC | CASSVGLAGGETQYF
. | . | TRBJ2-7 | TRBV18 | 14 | TGTGCCAGCTCAAAAGGTGGGCAGGTCTACGAGCAGTACTTC | CASSKGGQVYEQYF
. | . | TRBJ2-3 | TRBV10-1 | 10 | TGCGCCAGGGCGGAGTGGGGGCAGTATTTT | CARAEWGQYF
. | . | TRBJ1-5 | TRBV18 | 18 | TGTGCCAGCTCACCACCAGTATCCAGACGTGGGTTAATTCAGCCCCAGCATTTT | CASSPPVSRRGLIQPQHF
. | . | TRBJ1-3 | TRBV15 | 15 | TGTGCCACCACCCCGCGGGGCGTCTCTGGAAACACCATATATTTT | CATTPRGVSGNTIYF
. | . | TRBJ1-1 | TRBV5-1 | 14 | TGCGCCAGCAGCCTGGGGTCCTCGGCAACTGAAGCTTTCTTT | CASSLGSSATEAFF